Below, 2 T cell receptor beta chains from the same sample are listed, as sequenced in a study of OX40 agonist ivuxolimab in advanced cancers. Using immunoSEQ multiplex PCR, the repertoire was profiled, and TCRdb retains in-frame clones only, with some absent. The profile covers 30,000 to 45,000 clones, with 74% appearing a single time and around 20% taken by the ten largest. The sample was CD4+ or CD8+ T cells sorted from blood, taken in a trial of the OX40 agonist ivuxolimab. The receptors originated from an adult with an advanced solid tumor such as melanoma, head and neck, liver or kidney cancer.

In nucleotides, the CDR3 is TGCGCCAGCAGCTTTTGGACCGCCGGGACTGAAGCTTTCTTT. Translation: CASSFWTAGTEAFF. The rearrangement links TRBV5-1 to TRBJ1-1; D gene unclear. This CDR3 region has 14 residues. Trimming stripped 2 bases from V and 5 bases from J, with 13 bases between. The germline CDR1 and CDR2 sequences are SGHRS and YFSETQ.

The chain recombines TRBV4-2 with TRBJ2-7; D possibly matches TRBD1 or TRBD2 (7 bases each). The germline gives CDR1 LGHNA, CDR2 YNFKEQ. The CDR3 contains 15 residues. The V gene lost 0 bases and the J gene lost 5 bases, with 14 bases spanning the gap. The CDR3: CASSQDLAGGDEQYF. The CDR3 bases are TGTGCCAGCAGCCAAGATCTCGCAGGGGGGGACGAGCAGTACTTC.